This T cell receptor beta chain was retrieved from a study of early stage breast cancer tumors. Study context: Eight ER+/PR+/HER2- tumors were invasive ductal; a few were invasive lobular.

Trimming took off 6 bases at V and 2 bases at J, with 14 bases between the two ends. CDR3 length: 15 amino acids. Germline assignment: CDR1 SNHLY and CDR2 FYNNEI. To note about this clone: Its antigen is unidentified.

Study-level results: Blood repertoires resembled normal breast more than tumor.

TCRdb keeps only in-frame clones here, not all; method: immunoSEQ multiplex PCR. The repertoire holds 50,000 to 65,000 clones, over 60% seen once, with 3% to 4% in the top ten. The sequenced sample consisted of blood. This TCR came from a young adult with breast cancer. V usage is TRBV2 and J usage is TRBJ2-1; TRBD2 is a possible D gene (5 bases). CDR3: CASRDSEGTYNEQFF. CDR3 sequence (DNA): TGTGCCAGCAGGGACTCCGAGGGAACCTACAATGAGCAGTTCTTC.